This T cell receptor (beta chain) is drawn from a study of blood T cell repertoires in COVID-19. Method: immunoSEQ multiplex PCR; TCRdb's copy keeps in-frame clones and lacks some. The sample has 95,000 to 100,000 clones; more than 70% are singletons. From germline, CDR1 is SQVTM and CDR2 ANQGSEA. Trimming shortened V by 4 bases and J by 4 bases, and 8 bases separated the two germline ends. The CDR3 spans 12 residues. This sequence was found in a woman in her 30s with acute or convalescent COVID-19. The sequenced material came from peripheral blood. V and J are TRBV29-1 and TRBJ1-5; D perhaps matches TRBD1 (5 bases). The CDR3 DNA reads as TGCAGCGTTGGGGGGAGGAATCAGCCCCAGCATTTT. This translates into CSVGGRNQPQHF.